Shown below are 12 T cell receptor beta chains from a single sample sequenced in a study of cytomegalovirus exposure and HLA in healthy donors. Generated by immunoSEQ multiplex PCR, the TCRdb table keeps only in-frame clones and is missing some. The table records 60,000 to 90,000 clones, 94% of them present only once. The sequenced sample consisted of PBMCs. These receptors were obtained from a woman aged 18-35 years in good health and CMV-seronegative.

The CDR3 bases are TGTGCCAGCTCAAGAGGGTCCCTGGTCCAGGCCCACGAGCAGTACTTC. Its translation: CASSRGSLVQAHEQYF. The rearrangement uses TRBV18 and TRBJ2-7; the D gene is possibly TRBD2 (5 bases). Per the germline V gene, CDR1 is KGHSH and CDR2 is LQKENI. The CDR3 consists of 16 residues. V gave up 5 bases and J gave up 5 bases, with 22 bases separating them.

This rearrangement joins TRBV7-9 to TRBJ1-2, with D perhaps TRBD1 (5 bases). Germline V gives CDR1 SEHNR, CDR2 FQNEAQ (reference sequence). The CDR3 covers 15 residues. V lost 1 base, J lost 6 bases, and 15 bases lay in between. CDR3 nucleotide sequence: TGTGCCAGCAGCTTAGAGCAGGGACTGGCTAATGGCTACACCTTC. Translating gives CASSLEQGLANGYTF.

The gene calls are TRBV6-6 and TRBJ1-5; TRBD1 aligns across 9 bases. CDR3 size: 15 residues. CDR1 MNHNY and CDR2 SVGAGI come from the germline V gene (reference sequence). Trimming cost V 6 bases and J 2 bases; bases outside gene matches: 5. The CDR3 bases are TGTGCCAGCAGAACAGGGGGCACGCGCAATCAGCCCCAGCATTTT. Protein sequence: CASRTGGTRNQPQHF.

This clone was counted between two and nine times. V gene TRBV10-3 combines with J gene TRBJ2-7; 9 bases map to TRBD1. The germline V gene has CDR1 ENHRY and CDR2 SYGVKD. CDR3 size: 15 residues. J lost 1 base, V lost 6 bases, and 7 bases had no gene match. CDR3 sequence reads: CAISGKGQGSYEQYF. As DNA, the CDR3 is TGTGCCATCAGCGGCAAGGGACAGGGATCCTACGAGCAGTACTTC.

CDR3 coding DNA: TGTGCCAGCAGCTCGCGACAGTTCCCCTACGAGCAGTACTTC. This gives the protein CASSSRQFPYEQYF. This chain joins TRBV11-3 and TRBJ2-7; D is possibly TRBD1 (5 bases). The CDR3 totals 14 residues. The V gene's germline CDR1 is SGHNT and CDR2 YENEEA. V lost 4 bases to trimming and J lost 2 bases, with 12 bases between them.

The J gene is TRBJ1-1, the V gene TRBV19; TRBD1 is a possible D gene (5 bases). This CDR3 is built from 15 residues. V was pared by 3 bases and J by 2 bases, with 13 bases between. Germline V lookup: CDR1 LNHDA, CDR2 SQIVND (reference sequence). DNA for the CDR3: TGTGCCAGTAGTATTTCGGCAGGGATAAACACTGAAGCTTTCTTT. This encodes CASSISAGINTEAFF.

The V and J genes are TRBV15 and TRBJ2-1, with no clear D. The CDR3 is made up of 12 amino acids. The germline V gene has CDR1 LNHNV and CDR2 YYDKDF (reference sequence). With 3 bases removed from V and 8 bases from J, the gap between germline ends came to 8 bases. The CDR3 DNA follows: TGTGCCACCAGCAGGAGGTACGATGAGCAGTTCTTC. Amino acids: CATSRRYDEQFF. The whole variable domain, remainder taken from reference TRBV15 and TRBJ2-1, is DAMVIQNPRYQVTQFGKPVTLSCSQTLNHNVMYWYQQKSSQAPKLLFHYYDKDFNNEADTPDNFQSRRPNTSFCFLDIRSPGLGDTAMYLCATSRRYDEQFFGPGTRLTVL.

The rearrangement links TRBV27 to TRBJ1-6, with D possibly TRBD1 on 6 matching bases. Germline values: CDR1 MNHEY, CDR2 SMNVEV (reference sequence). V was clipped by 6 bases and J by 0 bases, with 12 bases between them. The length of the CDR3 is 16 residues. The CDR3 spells CASSRTDSSYNSPLHF. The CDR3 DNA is TGTGCCAGCAGCCGGACAGATAGCTCCTATAATTCACCCCTCCACTTT.

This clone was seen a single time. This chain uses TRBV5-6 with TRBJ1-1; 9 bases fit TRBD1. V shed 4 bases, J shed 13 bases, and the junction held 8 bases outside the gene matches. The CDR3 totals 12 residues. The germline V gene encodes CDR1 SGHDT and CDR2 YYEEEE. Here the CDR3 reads CASSTGDRADFF. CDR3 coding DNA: TGTGCCAGCAGCACGGGGGACAGGGCTGATTTCTTT.

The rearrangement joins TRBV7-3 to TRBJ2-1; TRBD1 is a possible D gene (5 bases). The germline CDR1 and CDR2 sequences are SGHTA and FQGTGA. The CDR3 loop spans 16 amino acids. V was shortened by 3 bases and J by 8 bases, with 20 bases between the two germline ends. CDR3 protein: CASSLSFGQGIHEQFF. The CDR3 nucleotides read TGTGCCAGCAGCTTGTCTTTTGGGCAGGGAATCCATGAGCAGTTCTTC.

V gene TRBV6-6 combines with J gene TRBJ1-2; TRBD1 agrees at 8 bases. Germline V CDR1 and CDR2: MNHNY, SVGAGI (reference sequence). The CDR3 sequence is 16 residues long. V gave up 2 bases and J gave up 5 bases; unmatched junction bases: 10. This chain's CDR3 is CASSYPRTGNPYGYTF. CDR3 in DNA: TGTGCCAGCAGTTACCCGAGGACAGGGAACCCGTATGGCTACACCTTC.

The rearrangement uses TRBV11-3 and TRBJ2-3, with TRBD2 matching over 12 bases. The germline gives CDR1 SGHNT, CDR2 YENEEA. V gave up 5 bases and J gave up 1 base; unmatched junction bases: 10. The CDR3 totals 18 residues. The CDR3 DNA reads TGTGCCAGCAGCCGTAGCGGGACTAGCGGGCGCGGCACAGATACGCAGTATTTT. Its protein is CASSRSGTSGRGTDTQYF.